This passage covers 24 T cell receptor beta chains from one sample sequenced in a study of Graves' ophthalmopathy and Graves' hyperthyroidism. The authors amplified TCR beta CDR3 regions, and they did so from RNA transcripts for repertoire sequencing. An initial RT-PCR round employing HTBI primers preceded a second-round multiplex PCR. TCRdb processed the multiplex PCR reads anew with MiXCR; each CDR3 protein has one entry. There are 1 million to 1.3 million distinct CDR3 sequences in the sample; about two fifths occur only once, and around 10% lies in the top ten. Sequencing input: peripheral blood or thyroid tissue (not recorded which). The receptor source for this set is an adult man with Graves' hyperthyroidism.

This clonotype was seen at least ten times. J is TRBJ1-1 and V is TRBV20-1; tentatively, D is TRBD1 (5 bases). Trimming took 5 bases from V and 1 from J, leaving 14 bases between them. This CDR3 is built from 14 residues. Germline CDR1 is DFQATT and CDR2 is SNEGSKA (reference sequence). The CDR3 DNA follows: TGCAGTGCTCCCCCTGGGGGGACGAACACTGAAGCTTTCTTT. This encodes CSAPPGGTNTEAFF.

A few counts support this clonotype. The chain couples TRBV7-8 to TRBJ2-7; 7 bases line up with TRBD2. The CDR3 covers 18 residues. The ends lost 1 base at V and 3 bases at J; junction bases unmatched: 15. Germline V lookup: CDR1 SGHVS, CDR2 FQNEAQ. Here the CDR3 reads CASSLETTGGESNYEQYF. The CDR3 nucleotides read TGTGCCAGCAGCTTAGAGACTACGGGGGGAGAAAGTAACTACGAGCAGTACTTC.

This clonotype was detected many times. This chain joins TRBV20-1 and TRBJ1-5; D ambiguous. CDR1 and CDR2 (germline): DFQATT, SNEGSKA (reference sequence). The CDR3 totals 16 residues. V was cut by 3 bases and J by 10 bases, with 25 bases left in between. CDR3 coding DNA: TGCAGTGCTAGTTCTTGGGCCCCTGTGATATCAGAACCCCAGCATTTT. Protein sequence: CSASSWAPVISEPQHF.

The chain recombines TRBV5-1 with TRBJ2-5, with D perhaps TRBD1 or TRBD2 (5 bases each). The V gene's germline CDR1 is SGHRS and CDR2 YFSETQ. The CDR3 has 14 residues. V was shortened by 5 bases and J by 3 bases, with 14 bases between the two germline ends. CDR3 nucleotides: TGCGCCAGCAGTTGGGTCGGGGCTGAAGAGACCCAGTACTTC. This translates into CASSWVGAEETQYF.

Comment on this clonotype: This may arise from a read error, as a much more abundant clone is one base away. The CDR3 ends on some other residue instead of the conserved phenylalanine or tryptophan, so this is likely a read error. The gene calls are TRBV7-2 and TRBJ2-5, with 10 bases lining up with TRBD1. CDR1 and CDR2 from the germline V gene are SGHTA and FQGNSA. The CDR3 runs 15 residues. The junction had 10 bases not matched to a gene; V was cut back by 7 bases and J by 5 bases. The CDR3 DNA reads TGTGCCAGCAACTTCGGGACAGGGGAGGCGGAGACCCAGTACATC. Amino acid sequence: CASNFGTGEAETQYI.

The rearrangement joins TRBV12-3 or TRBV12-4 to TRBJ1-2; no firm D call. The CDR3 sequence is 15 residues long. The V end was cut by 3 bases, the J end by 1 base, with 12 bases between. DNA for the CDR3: TGTGCCAGCAGTTTTCGGAACACAGATAACTATGGCTACACCTTC. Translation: CASSFRNTDNYGYTF.

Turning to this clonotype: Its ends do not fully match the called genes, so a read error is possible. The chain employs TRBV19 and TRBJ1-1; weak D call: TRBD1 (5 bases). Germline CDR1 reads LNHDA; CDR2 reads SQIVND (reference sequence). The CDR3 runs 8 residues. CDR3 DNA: TGTGCCAGTACTACTTCAGGGTTT. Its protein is CASTTSGF.

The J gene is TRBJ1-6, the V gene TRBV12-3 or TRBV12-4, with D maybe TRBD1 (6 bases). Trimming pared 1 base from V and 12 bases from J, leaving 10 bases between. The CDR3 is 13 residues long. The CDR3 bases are TGTGCCAGCAGTTTAGGGACAGCTTTACCCCTCCACTTT. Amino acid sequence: CASSLGTALPLHF.

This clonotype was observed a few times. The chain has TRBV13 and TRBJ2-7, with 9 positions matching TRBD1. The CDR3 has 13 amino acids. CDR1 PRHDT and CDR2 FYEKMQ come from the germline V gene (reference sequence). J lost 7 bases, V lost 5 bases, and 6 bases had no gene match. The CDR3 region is CASSPGTGKEQYF. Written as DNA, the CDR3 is TGTGCCAGCAGCCCGGGGACAGGGAAAGAGCAGTACTTC.

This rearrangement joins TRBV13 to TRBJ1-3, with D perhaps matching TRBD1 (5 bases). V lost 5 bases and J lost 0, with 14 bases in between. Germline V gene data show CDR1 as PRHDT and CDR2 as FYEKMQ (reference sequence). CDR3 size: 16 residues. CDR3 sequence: CASSTRDDYSGNTIYF. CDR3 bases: TGTGCCAGCAGCACCCGGGACGACTACTCTGGAAACACCATATATTTT. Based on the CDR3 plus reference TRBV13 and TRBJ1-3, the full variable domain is AAGVIQSPRHLIKEKRETATLKCYPIPRHDTVYWYQQGPGQDPQFLISFYEKMQSDKGSIPDRFSAQQFSDYHSELNMSSLELGDSALYFCASSTRDDYSGNTIYFGEGSWLTVV.

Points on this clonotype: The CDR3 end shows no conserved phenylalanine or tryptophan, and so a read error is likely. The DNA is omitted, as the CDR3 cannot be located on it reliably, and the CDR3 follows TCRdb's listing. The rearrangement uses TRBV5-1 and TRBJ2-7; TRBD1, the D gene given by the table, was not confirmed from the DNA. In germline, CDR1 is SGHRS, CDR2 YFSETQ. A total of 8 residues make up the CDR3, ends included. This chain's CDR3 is CASSPTGP.

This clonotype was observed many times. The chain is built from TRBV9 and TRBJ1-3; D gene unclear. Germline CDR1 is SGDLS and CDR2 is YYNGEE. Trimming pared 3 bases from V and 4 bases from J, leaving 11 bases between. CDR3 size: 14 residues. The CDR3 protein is CASSAMDGGNTIYF. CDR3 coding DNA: TGTGCCAGCAGCGCCATGGACGGCGGAAACACCATATATTTT. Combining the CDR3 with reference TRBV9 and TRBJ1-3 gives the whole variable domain DSGVTQTPKHLITATGQRVTLRCSPRSGDLSVYWYQQSLDQGLQFLIQYYNGEERAKGNILERFSAQQFPDLHSELNLSSLELGDSALYFCASSAMDGGNTIYFGEGSWLTVV.

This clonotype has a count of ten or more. The CDR3 DNA reads as TGTGCCAGTAGGGACGCCGGGCCAACCGGGGAGCTGTTTTTT. It codes for CASRDAGPTGELFF. V is TRBV19 and J is TRBJ2-2; D uncertain. Per germline, CDR1 LNHDA and CDR2 SQIVND (reference sequence). Trimming stripped 6 bases from V and 5 bases from J, with 13 bases between. The CDR3 sequence is 14 residues long.

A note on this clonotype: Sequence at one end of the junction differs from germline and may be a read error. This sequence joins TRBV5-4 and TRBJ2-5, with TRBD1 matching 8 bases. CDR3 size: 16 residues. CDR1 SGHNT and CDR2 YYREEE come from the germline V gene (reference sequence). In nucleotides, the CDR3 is TGCGCCAGCAGCCAAGATGACAGGGGCGCAATGGAGACCCAGTACTTC. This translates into CASSQDDRGAMETQYF.

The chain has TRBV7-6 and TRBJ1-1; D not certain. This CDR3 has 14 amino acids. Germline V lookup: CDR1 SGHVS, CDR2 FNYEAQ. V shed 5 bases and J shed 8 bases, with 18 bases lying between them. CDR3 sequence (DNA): TGTGCCAGCAGCCCTCAAAGGAGTTCCCCCGAAGCTTTCTTT. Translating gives CASSPQRSSPEAFF.

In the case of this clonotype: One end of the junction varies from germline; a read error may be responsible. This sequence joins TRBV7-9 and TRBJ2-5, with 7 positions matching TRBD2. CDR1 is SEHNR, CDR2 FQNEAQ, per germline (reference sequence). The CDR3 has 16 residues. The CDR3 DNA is TGTACCAGCAGCATCGATGGTGGGAGGGCCCAAGAGACCCAGTACTTC. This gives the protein CTSSIDGGRAQETQYF.

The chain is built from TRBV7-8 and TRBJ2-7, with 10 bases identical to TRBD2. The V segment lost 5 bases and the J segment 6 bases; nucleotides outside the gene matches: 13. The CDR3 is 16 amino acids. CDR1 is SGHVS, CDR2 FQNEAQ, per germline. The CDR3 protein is CASSVSGASGSFEQYF. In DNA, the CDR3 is TGTGCCAGCAGCGTAAGTGGGGCTAGCGGGAGTTTCGAGCAGTACTTC.

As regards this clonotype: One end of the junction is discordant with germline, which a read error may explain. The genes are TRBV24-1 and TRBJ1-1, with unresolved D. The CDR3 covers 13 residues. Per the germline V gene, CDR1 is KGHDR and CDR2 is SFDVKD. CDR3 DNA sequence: TGTGCCAGCAGTTACTCGAGGGAGTTCGAAGCTTTCTTT. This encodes CASSYSREFEAFF.

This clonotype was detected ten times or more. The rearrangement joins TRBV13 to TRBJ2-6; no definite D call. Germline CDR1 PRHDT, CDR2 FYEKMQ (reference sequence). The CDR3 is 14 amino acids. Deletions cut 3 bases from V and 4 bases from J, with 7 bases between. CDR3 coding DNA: TGTGCCAGCAGCTTCGGTACCGGGGCCAACGTCCTGACTTTC. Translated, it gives CASSFGTGANVLTF.

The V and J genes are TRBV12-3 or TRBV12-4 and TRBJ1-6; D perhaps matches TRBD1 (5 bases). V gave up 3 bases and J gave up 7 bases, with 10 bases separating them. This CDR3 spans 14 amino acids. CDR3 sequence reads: CASSFRDANSPLHF. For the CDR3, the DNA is TGTGCCAGCAGTTTCCGGGACGCAAATTCACCCCTCCACTTT.

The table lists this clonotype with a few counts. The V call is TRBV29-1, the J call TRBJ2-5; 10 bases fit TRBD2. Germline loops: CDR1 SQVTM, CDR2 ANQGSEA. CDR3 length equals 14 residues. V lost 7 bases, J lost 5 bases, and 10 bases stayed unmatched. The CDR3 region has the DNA TGCAGCGCCCCAGTAGCGGGAGGTCGTGAGACCCAGTACTTC. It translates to CSAPVAGGRETQYF.

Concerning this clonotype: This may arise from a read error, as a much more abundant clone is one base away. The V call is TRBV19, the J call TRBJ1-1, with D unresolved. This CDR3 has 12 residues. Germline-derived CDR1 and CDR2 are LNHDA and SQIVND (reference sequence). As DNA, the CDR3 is TGTGCCAGTAAGGGAGGGTACACTGAAGCTTCCTTT. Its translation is CASKGGYTEASF.

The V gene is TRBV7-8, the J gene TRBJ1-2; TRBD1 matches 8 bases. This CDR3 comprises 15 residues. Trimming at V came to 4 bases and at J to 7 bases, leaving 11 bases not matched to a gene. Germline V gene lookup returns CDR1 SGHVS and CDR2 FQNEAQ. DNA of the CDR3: TGTGCCAGCAGCTCTCAGGGGGCGACTTCTTTTGGCTACACCTTC. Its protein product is CASSSQGATSFGYTF.

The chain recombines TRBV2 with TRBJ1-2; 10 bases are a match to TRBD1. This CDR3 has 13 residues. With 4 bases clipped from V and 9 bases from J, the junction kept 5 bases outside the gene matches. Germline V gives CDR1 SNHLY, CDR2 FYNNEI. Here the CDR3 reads CASSGQGADSYTF. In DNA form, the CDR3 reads TGTGCCAGCAGTGGACAGGGGGCAGATAGCTACACCTTC.